The 3 T cell receptor beta chains below all came from one sample that was sequenced in a study of cytomegalovirus exposure and HLA in healthy donors. PCR involved 60 Vbeta and 13 Jbeta primers. Using immunoSEQ multiplex PCR, the repertoire was profiled, and TCRdb retains in-frame clones only, with some absent. The repertoire holds tens of thousands of clones, with about 80% as singletons. Sequenced material: PBMCs. The receptors come from a man aged 30-40 years in good health and CMV-seronegative.

V gene TRBV12-5 combines with J gene TRBJ2-7, with D perhaps TRBD1 (6 bases). CDR1 is LGHNT and CDR2 is FRNRAP in the germline V gene. Trimming pared 8 bases from V and 6 bases from J, leaving 14 bases between. The CDR3 contains 12 residues. The CDR3 reads CASSGTPLEQYF. The CDR3 DNA is TGTGCTAGTTCCGGGACACCCCTCGAGCAGTACTTC. The full variable domain, its missing parts supplied by reference TRBV12-5 and TRBJ2-7, is DARVTQTPRHKVTEMGQEVTMRCQPILGHNTVFWYRQTMMQGLELLAYFRNRAPLDDSGMPKDRFSAEMPDATLATLKIQPSEPRDSAVYFCASSGTPLEQYFGPGTRLTVT.

This chain joins TRBV7-9 and TRBJ1-2; 10 bases map to TRBD1. Trimming took 4 bases from V and 9 from J; bases not matched to a gene: 8. The germline gives CDR1 SEHNR, CDR2 FQNEAQ (reference sequence). This CDR3 spans 14 amino acids. CDR3 sequence: CASSSQGQGVSYTF. The CDR3 DNA sequence: TGTGCCAGCAGCTCACAAGGACAGGGGGTGAGCTACACCTTC.

The chain has TRBV15 and TRBJ1-1; D is unclear. The CDR3 is 13 amino acids. CDR1 and CDR2 (germline): LNHNV, YYDKDF (reference sequence). The germline V and J ends were trimmed by 8 bases and 6 bases, with 16 bases remaining between them. DNA for the CDR3: TGTGCCACCTCTGGCAGAGGGTACCCTGAAGCTTTCTTT. It specifies CATSGRGYPEAFF.